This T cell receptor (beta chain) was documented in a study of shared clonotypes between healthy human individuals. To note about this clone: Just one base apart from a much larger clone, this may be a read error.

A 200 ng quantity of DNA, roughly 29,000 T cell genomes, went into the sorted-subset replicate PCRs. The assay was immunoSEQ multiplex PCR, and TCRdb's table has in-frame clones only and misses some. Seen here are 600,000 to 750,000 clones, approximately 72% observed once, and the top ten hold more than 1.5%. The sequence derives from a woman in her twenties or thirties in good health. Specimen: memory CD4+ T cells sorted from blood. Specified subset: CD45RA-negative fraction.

The CDR3 region is CASSAPGTGNNEQFF. CDR3 DNA: TGTGCCAGCAGCGCCCCCGGGACAGGGAACAATGAGCAGTTCTTC. The J gene is TRBJ2-1, the V gene TRBV11-2, with TRBD1 matching 9 bases. Germline assignment: CDR1 SGHAT and CDR2 FQNNGV. V lost 5 bases and J lost 5; bases outside the gene matches: 7. The CDR3 has 15 residues.